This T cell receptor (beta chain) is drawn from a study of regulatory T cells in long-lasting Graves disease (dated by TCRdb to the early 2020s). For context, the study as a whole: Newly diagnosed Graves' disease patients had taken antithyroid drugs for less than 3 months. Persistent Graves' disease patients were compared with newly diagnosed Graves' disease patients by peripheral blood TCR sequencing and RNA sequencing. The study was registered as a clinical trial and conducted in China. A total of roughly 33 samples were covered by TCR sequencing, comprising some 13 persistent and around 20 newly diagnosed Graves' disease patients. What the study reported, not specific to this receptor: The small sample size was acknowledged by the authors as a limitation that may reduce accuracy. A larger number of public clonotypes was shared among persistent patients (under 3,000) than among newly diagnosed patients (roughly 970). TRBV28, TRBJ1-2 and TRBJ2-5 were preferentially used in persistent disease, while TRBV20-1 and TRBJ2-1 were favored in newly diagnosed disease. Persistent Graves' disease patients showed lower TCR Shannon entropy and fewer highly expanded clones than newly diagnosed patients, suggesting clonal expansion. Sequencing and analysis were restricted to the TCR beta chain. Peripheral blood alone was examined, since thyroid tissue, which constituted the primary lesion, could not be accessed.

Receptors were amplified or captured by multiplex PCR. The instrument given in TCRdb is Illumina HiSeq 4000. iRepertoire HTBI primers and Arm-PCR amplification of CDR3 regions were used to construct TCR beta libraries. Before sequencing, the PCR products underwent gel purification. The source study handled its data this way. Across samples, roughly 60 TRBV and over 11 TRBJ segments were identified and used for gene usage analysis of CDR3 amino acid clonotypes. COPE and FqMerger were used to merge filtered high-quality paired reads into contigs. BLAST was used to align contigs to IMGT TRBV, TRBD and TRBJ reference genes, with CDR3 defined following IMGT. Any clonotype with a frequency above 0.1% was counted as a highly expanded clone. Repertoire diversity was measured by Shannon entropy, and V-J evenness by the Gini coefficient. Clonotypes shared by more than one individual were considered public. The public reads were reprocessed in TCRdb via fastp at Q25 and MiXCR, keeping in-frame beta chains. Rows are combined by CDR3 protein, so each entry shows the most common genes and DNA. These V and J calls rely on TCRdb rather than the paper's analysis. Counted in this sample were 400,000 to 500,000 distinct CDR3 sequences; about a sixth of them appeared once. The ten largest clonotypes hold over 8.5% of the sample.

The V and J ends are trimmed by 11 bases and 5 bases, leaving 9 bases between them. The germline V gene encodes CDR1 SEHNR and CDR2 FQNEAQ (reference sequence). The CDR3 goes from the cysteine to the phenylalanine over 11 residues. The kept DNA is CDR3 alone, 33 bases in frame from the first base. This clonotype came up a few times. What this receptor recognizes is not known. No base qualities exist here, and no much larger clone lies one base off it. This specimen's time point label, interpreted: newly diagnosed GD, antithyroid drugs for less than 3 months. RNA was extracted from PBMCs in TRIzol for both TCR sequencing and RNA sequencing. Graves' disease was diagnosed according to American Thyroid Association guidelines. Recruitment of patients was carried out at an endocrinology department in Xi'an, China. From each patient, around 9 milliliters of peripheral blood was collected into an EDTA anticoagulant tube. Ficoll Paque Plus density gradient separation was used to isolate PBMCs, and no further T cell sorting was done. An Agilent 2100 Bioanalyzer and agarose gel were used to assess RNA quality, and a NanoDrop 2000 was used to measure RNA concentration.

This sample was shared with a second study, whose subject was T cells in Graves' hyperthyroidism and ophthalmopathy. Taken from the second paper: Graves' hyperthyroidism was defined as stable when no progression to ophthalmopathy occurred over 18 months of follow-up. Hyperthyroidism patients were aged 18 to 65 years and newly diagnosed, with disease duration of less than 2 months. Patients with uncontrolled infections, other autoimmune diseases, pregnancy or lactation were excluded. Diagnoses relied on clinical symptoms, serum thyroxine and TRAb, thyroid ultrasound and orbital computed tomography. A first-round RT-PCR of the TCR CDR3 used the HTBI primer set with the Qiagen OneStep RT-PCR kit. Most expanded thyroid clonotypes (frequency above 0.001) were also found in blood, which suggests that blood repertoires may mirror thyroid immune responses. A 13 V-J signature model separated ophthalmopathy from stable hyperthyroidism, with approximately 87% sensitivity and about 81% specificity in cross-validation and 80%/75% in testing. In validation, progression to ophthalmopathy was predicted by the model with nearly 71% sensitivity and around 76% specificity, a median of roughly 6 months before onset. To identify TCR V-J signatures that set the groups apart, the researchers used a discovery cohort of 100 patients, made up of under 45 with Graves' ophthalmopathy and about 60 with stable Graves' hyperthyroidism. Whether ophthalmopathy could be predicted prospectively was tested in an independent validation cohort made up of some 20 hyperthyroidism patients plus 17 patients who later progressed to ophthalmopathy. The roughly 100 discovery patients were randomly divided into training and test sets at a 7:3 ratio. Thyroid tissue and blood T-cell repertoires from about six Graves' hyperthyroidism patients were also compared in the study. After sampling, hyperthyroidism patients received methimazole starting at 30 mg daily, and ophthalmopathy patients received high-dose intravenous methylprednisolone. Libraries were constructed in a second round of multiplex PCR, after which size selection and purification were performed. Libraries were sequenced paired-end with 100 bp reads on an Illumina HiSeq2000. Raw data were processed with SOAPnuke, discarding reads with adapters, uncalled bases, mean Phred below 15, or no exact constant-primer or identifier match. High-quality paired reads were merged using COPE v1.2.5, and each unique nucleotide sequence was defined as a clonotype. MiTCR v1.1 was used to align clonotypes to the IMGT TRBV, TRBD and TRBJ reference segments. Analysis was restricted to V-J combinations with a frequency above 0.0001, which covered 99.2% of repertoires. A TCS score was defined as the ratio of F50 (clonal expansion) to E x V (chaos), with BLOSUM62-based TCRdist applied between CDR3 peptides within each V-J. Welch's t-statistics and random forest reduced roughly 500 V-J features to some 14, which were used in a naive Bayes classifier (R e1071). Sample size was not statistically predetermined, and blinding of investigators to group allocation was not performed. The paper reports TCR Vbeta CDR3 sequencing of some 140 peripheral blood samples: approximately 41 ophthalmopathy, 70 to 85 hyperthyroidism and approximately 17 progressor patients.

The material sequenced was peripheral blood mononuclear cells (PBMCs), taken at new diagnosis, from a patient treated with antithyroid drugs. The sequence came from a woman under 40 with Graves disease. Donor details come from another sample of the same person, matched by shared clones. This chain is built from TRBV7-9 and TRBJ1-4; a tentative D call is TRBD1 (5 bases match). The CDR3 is CASGENEKLFF. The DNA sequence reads TGTGCCTCGGGGGAGAATGAAAAACTGTTTTTT. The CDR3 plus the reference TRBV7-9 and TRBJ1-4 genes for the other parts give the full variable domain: DTGVSQNPRHKITKRGQNVTFRCDPISEHNRLYWYRQTLGQGPEFLTYFQNEAQLEKSRLLSDRFSAERPKGSFSTLEIQRTEQGDSAMYLCASGENEKLFFGSGTQLSVL.